These 23 T cell receptor beta chains came from one sample sequenced in a study of identifying expanded T cells in peripheral blood. Profiled with immunoSEQ multiplex PCR; TCRdb holds only in-frame clones, not every one. The sample lists some 77,000 clones, 88% seen once, with around 20% in the top ten. The source material was blood. All receptors come from a person aged 18 to 75 in good health.

The V and J genes are TRBV10-3 and TRBJ1-4, with 9 bases matching TRBD1. Germline CDR1 and CDR2: ENHRY and SYGVKD. The CDR3 runs 14 residues. V was pared by 6 bases and J by 4 bases, with 3 bases of the junction left unmatched. The CDR3 spells CAIRPGQGNEKLFF. For the CDR3, the DNA is TGTGCCATCAGACCGGGACAGGGTAATGAAAAACTGTTTTTT.

The V gene is TRBV4-3, the J gene TRBJ1-1; 7 bases match TRBD1. V lost 5 bases and J lost 4; bases outside the gene matches: 16. This CDR3 region has 17 residues. The germline V gene has CDR1 LGHNA and CDR2 YSLEER. The chain's CDR3 is CASSSHFSDRAITEAFF. Here the CDR3 DNA reads TGCGCCAGCAGCTCTCATTTTTCAGACAGGGCTATCACTGAAGCTTTCTTT.

The J gene is TRBJ1-2, the V gene TRBV10-2; possible D gene TRBD1, 6 bases. The germline gives CDR1 WSHSY, CDR2 SAAADI. V was shortened by 3 bases and J by 0 bases, with 17 bases between the two germline ends. This CDR3 contains 17 residues. The CDR3 reads CASSEYMGAGANYGYTF. DNA of the CDR3: TGCGCCAGCAGTGAATATATGGGGGCGGGAGCTAACTATGGCTACACCTTC.

The chain links TRBV4-3 to TRBJ2-2; perhaps TRBD1 as D (5 bases). The V end lost 4 bases, the J end lost 5 bases, and 20 bases lay between the germline ends. The CDR3 length is 17 residues. Germline V CDR1 and CDR2: LGHNA, YSLEER. The CDR3 spells CASSRQAGIRSTGELFF. The DNA of the CDR3 is TGCGCCAGCAGCCGGCAAGCAGGGATCCGCTCAACCGGGGAGCTGTTTTTT.

As regards this clone: At the DNA level, this CDR3 is encoded by other sequences in the same sample as well. This chain connects TRBV5-4 to TRBJ2-7; 11 bases agree with TRBD2. This CDR3 is built from 15 residues. J lost 0 bases, V lost 1 base, and 0 bases had no gene match. Germline V gene lookup returns CDR1 SGHNT and CDR2 YYREEE (reference sequence). The CDR3 coding sequence is TGTGCCAGCAGCTTGCTAGCGGGGGGCTCCTACGAGCAGTACTTC. Translation: CASSLLAGGSYEQYF.

This chain joins TRBV9 and TRBJ1-4; D gene uncertain. The CDR3 runs to 15 residues. Trimming cost V 3 bases and J 0 bases, with 9 bases left between them. Germline V CDR1 and CDR2: SGDLS, YYNGEE. As DNA, the CDR3 is TGTGCCAGCAGCGGGCCCGGGGCAACTAATGAAAAACTGTTTTTT. Translation gives CASSGPGATNEKLFF.

CDR3 coding DNA: TGTGCCAGCAGCTCGGCAGGGTATGACGAAAAACTGTTTTTT. Encoded protein: CASSSAGYDEKLFF. This chain links TRBV7-2 with TRBJ1-4; D may be TRBD1 (5 bases). Germline-derived CDR1 and CDR2 are SGHTA and FQGNSA. Deletions cut 4 bases from V and 8 bases from J, with 14 bases between. The CDR3 covers 14 residues.

This clone was seen a single time. The V gene is TRBV25-1, the J gene TRBJ2-3; 9 bases map to TRBD2. Germline loops: CDR1 MGHDK, CDR2 SYGVNS. The CDR3 has 17 amino acids. With 3 bases clipped from V and 5 bases from J, the junction kept 12 bases outside the gene matches. CDR3 sequence (DNA): TGTGCCAGCAGTGACCGTCTCTCAGCGGGGGGTGGAGATACGCAGTATTTT. Its translation is CASSDRLSAGGGDTQYF.

The V call is TRBV2, the J call TRBJ1-5; no clear D. Germline V gene lookup returns CDR1 SNHLY and CDR2 FYNNEI. The CDR3 is 15 residues long. Trimming took 6 bases from V and 0 from J, leaving 12 bases between them. The CDR3 loop is CASRFSYDSNQPQHF. CDR3 nucleotide sequence: TGTGCCAGCAGGTTCTCTTATGATAGCAATCAGCCCCAGCATTTT.

The chain has TRBV4-2 and TRBJ1-1; 7 bases agree with TRBD1. The trim removed 2 bases at V and 8 bases at J, leaving 5 bases unmatched. This CDR3 is 13 amino acids long. Germline CDR1 is LGHNA and CDR2 is YNFKEQ. The CDR3 protein is CASSQPIRGEAFF. DNA of the CDR3: TGTGCCAGCAGCCAACCAATCAGGGGGGAAGCTTTCTTT.

CDR3 protein: CASSQGPISPLHF. In DNA, the CDR3 is TGTGCCAGCTCCCAAGGTCCCATTTCACCCCTCCACTTT. The J gene is TRBJ1-6, the V gene TRBV6-5; D gene uncertain. The V end lost 8 bases, the J end lost 9 bases, and 14 bases lay between the germline ends. This CDR3 contains 13 residues. Germline V gives CDR1 MNHEY, CDR2 SVGAGI.

V usage is TRBV4-3 and J usage is TRBJ2-3; 7 nucleotides line up with TRBD2. Looked up from germline, CDR1 is LGHNA and CDR2 is YSLEER. The ends lost 0 bases at V and 3 bases at J; junction bases unmatched: 6. CDR3 length equals 16 residues. The CDR3 DNA follows: TGCGCCAGCAGCCAAGATGGAGCGGGGAGAACAGATACGCAGTATTTT. Its translation: CASSQDGAGRTDTQYF.

The V call is TRBV27, the J call TRBJ2-7, with TRBD1 as a possible D gene (5 bases). Between the trimmed V and J ends, which lost 6 bases and 0 bases, there was a span of 15 bases. Per the germline V gene, CDR1 is MNHEY and CDR2 is SMNVEV (reference sequence). This CDR3 is built from 15 residues. CDR3 nucleotide sequence: TGTGCCAGCAGACAGGACGCGGCGGACTCCTACGAGCAGTACTTC. Amino acids: CASRQDAADSYEQYF.

The V gene is TRBV7-8, the J gene TRBJ2-1, with 7 bases lining up with TRBD2. Per germline, CDR1 SGHVS and CDR2 FQNEAQ. The V and J ends lost 5 bases and 9 bases, in that order; junction bases with no gene match: 4. This CDR3 region has 12 residues. The CDR3 loop is CASSRTSGEQFF. DNA of the CDR3: TGTGCCAGCAGCCGGACTAGTGGTGAGCAGTTCTTC.

This clone showed up just a few times. V usage is TRBV5-4 and J usage is TRBJ1-6; D is possibly TRBD1 (6 bases). Trimming cost V 1 base and J 9 bases, with 14 bases left between them. The germline CDR1 and CDR2 sequences are SGHNT and YYREEE (reference sequence). The CDR3 totals 15 residues. In DNA form, the CDR3 reads TGTGCCAGCAGCTTGAACCGGGGGCTCGGTTCACCCCTCCACTTT. The encoded protein is CASSLNRGLGSPLHF. The full variable domain, in which reference TRBV5-4 and TRBJ1-6 provide the parts outside the CDR3, is ETGVTQSPTHLIKTRGQQVTLRCSSQSGHNTVSWYQQALGQGPQFIFQYYREEENGRGNFPPRFSGLQFPNYSSELNVNALELDDSALYLCASSLNRGLGSPLHFGNGTRLTVT.

This chain uses TRBV5-4 with TRBJ2-5; TRBD1 aligns across 7 bases. The CDR3 is 15 amino acids. V shed 3 bases and J 5 bases; nucleotides not matched to a gene: 10. Germline CDR1 and CDR2: SGHNT and YYREEE (reference sequence). CDR3 loop: CASSYRQGDGETQYF. CDR3 DNA: TGTGCCAGCAGCTACCGACAGGGAGACGGTGAGACCCAGTACTTC.

The rearrangement joins TRBV5-1 to TRBJ1-4, with D maybe TRBD1 (5 bases). The V end lost 4 bases, the J end lost 7 bases, and 14 bases lay between the germline ends. Germline CDR1 is SGHRS and CDR2 is YFSETQ. The CDR3 is 14 amino acids. This CDR3 reads CASSTVDTPEKLFF. The CDR3 DNA is TGCGCCAGCAGCACGGTGGACACTCCTGAAAAACTGTTTTTT.

The chain has TRBV7-8 and TRBJ1-1; D unresolved. V lost 5 bases and J 4 bases, leaving 17 bases between the germline ends. Germline CDR1 SGHVS, CDR2 FQNEAQ. CDR3 size: 15 residues. Written as DNA, the CDR3 is TGTGCCAGCAGCCCCCAACCCTTACACGGCACTGAAGCTTTCTTT. This translates into CASSPQPLHGTEAFF.

The sample holds one count of this clone. This chain links TRBV4-2 with TRBJ1-3, with D uncertain. Germline-derived CDR1 and CDR2 are LGHNA and YNFKEQ. This CDR3 has 15 amino acids. V gave up 0 bases and J gave up 4 bases, with 10 bases separating them. The DNA of the CDR3 is TGTGCCAGCAGCCAAGATTTAACAGAAGGAAACACCATATATTTT. Its protein product is CASSQDLTEGNTIYF.

A note on this clone: The junction differs from germline at one of its ends, possibly a read error. The CDR3, as DNA: TGTGCCAGCAGTTTATCGCCATGGCCGGGACACGTTATTTTC. Protein sequence: CASSLSPWPGHVIF. The rearrangement links TRBV27 to TRBJ2-7; D is perhaps TRBD1 (6 bases). Germline V CDR1 and CDR2: MNHEY, SMNVEV (reference sequence). The CDR3 has 14 amino acids.

The CDR3 sequence: CASSFYLYRGTQLQETQYF. The CDR3 DNA reads TGTGCCAGCAGCTTTTATCTTTATCGGGGCACTCAACTCCAAGAGACCCAGTACTTC. V gene TRBV7-8 combines with J gene TRBJ2-5; D could derive from TRBD1 or TRBD2 (5 bases each). Germline CDR1 is SGHVS and CDR2 is FQNEAQ. The CDR3 runs 19 residues. V shed 3 bases and J shed 1 base, with 24 bases lying between them.

J is TRBJ1-2 and V is TRBV7-6; TRBD1 matches at 7 bases. V gave up 5 bases and J gave up 5 bases; unmatched junction bases: 17. The CDR3 has 17 amino acids. Per the germline V gene, CDR1 is SGHVS and CDR2 is FNYEAQ. The CDR3: CASSPNERQGLRYGYTF. CDR3 bases: TGTGCCAGCAGCCCAAATGAGAGACAGGGACTAAGATATGGCTACACCTTC. Full variable domain (remainder filled in from reference TRBV7-6 and TRBJ1-2): GAGVSQSPRYKVTKRGQDVALRCDPISGHVSLYWYRQALGQGPEFLTYFNYEAQQDKSGLPNDRFSAERPEGSISTLTIQRTEQRDSAMYRCASSPNERQGLRYGYTFGSGTRLTVV.

The V call is TRBV2, the J call TRBJ1-5; the D gene is possibly TRBD1 (6 bases). The V end was cut by 6 bases, the J end by 0 bases, with 15 bases between. The germline gives CDR1 SNHLY, CDR2 FYNNEI. This CDR3 region has 16 residues. CDR3 in amino acids: CASRLQGGYSNQPQHF. The CDR3 DNA is TGTGCCAGCAGACTACAGGGTGGCTATAGCAATCAGCCCCAGCATTTT.